The 22 T cell receptor beta chains below were found in one sample sequenced in a study of T cell changes during pregnancy in multiple sclerosis (dated by TCRdb to the late 2010s). Library construction relied on the immunoSEQ multiplex PCR assay. Not all clones reach the TCRdb copy of this immuneACCESS table, which keeps in-frame sequences only. Checked studies attribute under half of the gap to unresolved V genes and leave the rest unexplained. Across this sample there are approximately 60,000 clones, with 85% to 95% seen only once. The top ten constitute less than 4% of the sample. Sequenced material: CD8+ T cells from peripheral blood mononuclear cells, taken in the third trimester of pregnancy. These receptors were obtained from a female donor with multiple sclerosis, enrolled in a pregnancy study.

The V gene is TRBV5-1, the J gene TRBJ1-2; possibly TRBD1 for D (6 bases). Germline CDR1 is SGHRS and CDR2 is YFSETQ. The CDR3 extends over 13 amino acids. V dropped 4 bases and J dropped 8 bases, with 15 bases sitting between them. The CDR3 DNA sequence: TGCGCCAGCAGCAGGACCGGGACACAAGGCTACACCTTC. This gives the protein CASSRTGTQGYTF.

The rearrangement uses TRBV9 and TRBJ2-3; TRBD2 agrees at 8 bases. The CDR3 consists of 18 residues. The ends lost 0 bases at V and 3 bases at J; junction bases unmatched: 12. Per the germline V gene, CDR1 is SGDLS and CDR2 is YYNGEE. The CDR3: CASSVVEGLLAGTDTQYF. Written as DNA, the CDR3 is TGTGCCAGCAGCGTAGTGGAGGGGCTTCTAGCGGGTACAGATACGCAGTATTTT.

The chain carries TRBV5-1 and TRBJ1-1; maybe TRBD1 (5 bases). CDR3 length: 13 amino acids. Trimming shortened V by 4 bases and J by 5 bases, and 12 bases separated the two germline ends. The germline gives CDR1 SGHRS, CDR2 YFSETQ. The CDR3 spells CASSPAGGTEAFF. CDR3 nucleotide sequence: TGCGCCAGCAGCCCCGCTGGGGGGACTGAAGCTTTCTTT.

This clone was seen only a few times. The J gene is TRBJ1-4, the V gene TRBV30, with D possibly being TRBD1 (5 bases). Per the germline V gene, CDR1 is GTSNPN and CDR2 is SVGIG (reference sequence). This CDR3 comprises 12 residues. The germline V and J ends were trimmed by 2 bases and 4 bases, with 5 bases remaining between them. The CDR3 loop reads CAWSQGNEKLFF. CDR3 DNA sequence: TGTGCCTGGAGTCAGGGTAATGAAAAACTGTTTTTT.

The chain has TRBV6-6 and TRBJ2-7, with TRBD2 identical over 11 bases. Germline loops: CDR1 MNHNY, CDR2 SVGAGI (reference sequence). The CDR3 is 15 amino acids. V shed 2 bases and J 0 bases; nucleotides not matched to a gene: 0. CDR3 sequence reads: CASSYTSGSSYEQYF. CDR3 sequence (DNA): TGTGCCAGCAGTTACACTAGCGGGAGCTCCTACGAGCAGTACTTC.

The rearrangement links TRBV7-3 to TRBJ2-1, with TRBD2 matching over 10 bases. This CDR3 is 16 amino acids long. Germline loops: CDR1 SGHTA, CDR2 FQGTGA. V shed 5 bases, J shed 5 bases, and the junction held 9 bases outside the gene matches. CDR3: CASSLDRAGGNNEQFF. CDR3 DNA sequence: TGTGCCAGCAGCCTAGATCGAGCGGGAGGGAACAATGAGCAGTTCTTC.

The CDR3 region is CASEDDRGPKAFF. In DNA, the CDR3 is TGTGCTAGTGAGGACGACAGGGGACCTAAAGCTTTCTTT. The rearrangement joins TRBV12-5 to TRBJ1-1; the match to TRBD1 covers 8 bases. Per germline, CDR1 LGHNT and CDR2 FRNRAP. CDR3 length equals 13 residues. Trimming at V came to 7 bases and at J to 9 bases, leaving 10 bases not matched to a gene.

The rearrangement uses TRBV7-6 and TRBJ2-1; TRBD1 aligns across 7 bases. This CDR3 is 14 amino acids long. Looked up from germline, CDR1 is SGHVS and CDR2 is FNYEAQ. V dropped 5 bases and J dropped 4; count of bases not matched to a gene: 5. The DNA for the CDR3 is TGTGCCAGCAGCCGCCGGACAGGATACAATGAGCAGTTCTTC. As protein: CASSRRTGYNEQFF.

The rearrangement links TRBV10-1 to TRBJ1-5; 9 positions agree with TRBD1. CDR3 length equals 16 residues. V shed 7 bases, J shed 6 bases, and the junction held 13 bases outside the gene matches. The germline gives CDR1 WNHNN, CDR2 SYGVQD (reference sequence). For the CDR3, the DNA is TGCGCCAGCACGGTTGAAAAACAGGGGGCGTTTCAGCCCCAGCATTTT. This gives the protein CASTVEKQGAFQPQHF.

The rearrangement links TRBV9 to TRBJ2-1; the D gene is possibly TRBD1 (6 bases). The length of the CDR3 is 16 residues. The V end was cut by 2 bases, the J end by 5 bases, with 17 bases between. CDR1 SGDLS and CDR2 YYNGEE come from the germline V gene. This chain's CDR3 is CASSVGAGGWNNEQFF. The CDR3 DNA sequence: TGTGCCAGCAGCGTGGGGGCCGGCGGTTGGAACAATGAGCAGTTCTTC.

Regarding this clone: At the DNA level, this CDR3 is encoded by other sequences in the same sample as well. This CDR3 is CASSQGAYEQYF. Here the CDR3 DNA reads TGTGCCAGCTCCCAGGGGGCCTACGAGCAGTACTTC. The chain employs TRBV27 and TRBJ2-7; 7 bases agree with TRBD1. The V segment lost 8 bases and the J segment 2 bases; nucleotides outside the gene matches: 3. The CDR3 totals 12 residues. CDR1 is MNHEY and CDR2 is SMNVEV in the germline V gene (reference sequence).

J is TRBJ2-3 and V is TRBV10-3; 9 bases are shared with TRBD2. The junction had 12 bases not matched to a gene; V was cut back by 4 bases and J by 4 bases. CDR1 is ENHRY, CDR2 SYGVKD, per germline. This CDR3 has 17 amino acids. CDR3 sequence reads: CAISVLRREGPPDTQYF. The CDR3 nucleotides are TGTGCCATCAGTGTGTTGCGGCGGGAGGGCCCCCCAGATACGCAGTATTTT.

This clone has only one observation. The genes are TRBV9 and TRBJ2-3; 11 bases align to TRBD2. Per germline, CDR1 SGDLS and CDR2 YYNGEE. V dropped 4 bases and J dropped 1; count of bases not matched to a gene: 5. CDR3 length equals 16 residues. The DNA of the CDR3 is TGTGCCAGCAGCCAACTAGCGGGAGATGGCACAGATACGCAGTATTTT. This encodes CASSQLAGDGTDTQYF.

This chain joins TRBV9 and TRBJ1-1, with D possibly matching TRBD1 (6 bases). V lost 3 bases and J 3 bases, leaving 12 bases between the germline ends. This CDR3 region has 14 residues. The germline V gene encodes CDR1 SGDLS and CDR2 YYNGEE. The CDR3 protein is CASSATGRYTEAFF. The CDR3 DNA follows: TGTGCCAGCAGCGCCACAGGGAGATACACTGAAGCTTTCTTT.

The chain links TRBV30 to TRBJ2-1, with a tentative D call TRBD2 (7 bases). The germline V gene encodes CDR1 GTSNPN and CDR2 SVGIG (reference sequence). The CDR3 covers 15 residues. With 5 bases removed from V and 5 bases from J, the gap between germline ends came to 19 bases. The DNA for the CDR3 is TGTGCCTGGGCGGGTATGCAGGGGACTAACAATGAGCAGTTCTTC. Its protein is CAWAGMQGTNNEQFF.

The chain joins TRBV6-5 to TRBJ1-1; possibly TRBD1 for D (6 bases). V lost 6 bases to trimming and J lost 10 bases, with 21 bases between them. Germline V gene data show CDR1 as MNHEY and CDR2 as SVGAGI. The CDR3 has 14 residues. The CDR3 DNA reads TGTGCCAGCAGCCCAAACACCAGACAGGACGTAGCTTTCTTT. As protein: CASSPNTRQDVAFF.

The CDR3 loop is CASSQETVLPTRGQTQYF. The CDR3 nucleotides read TGCGCCAGCAGCCAAGAAACGGTACTTCCCACGCGGGGGCAGACCCAGTACTTC. The chain has TRBV4-1 and TRBJ2-5; a weak D match, TRBD2 (7 bases). From germline, CDR1 is MGHRA and CDR2 YSYEKL. CDR3 size: 18 residues. The V end was cut by 0 bases, the J end by 6 bases, with 23 bases between.

V and J are TRBV5-1 and TRBJ2-5; 13 nucleotides line up with TRBD2. The germline gives CDR1 SGHRS, CDR2 YFSETQ. V gave up 0 bases and J gave up 5 bases; unmatched junction bases: 13. The CDR3 length is 19 residues. The chain's CDR3 is CASSLGTSGRNWAEETQYF. Here the CDR3 DNA reads TGCGCCAGCAGCTTGGGGACTAGCGGGAGAAATTGGGCCGAGGAGACCCAGTACTTC.

V is TRBV11-2 and J is TRBJ1-1; 7 nucleotides agree with TRBD1. V dropped 3 bases and J dropped 4; count of bases not matched to a gene: 8. This CDR3 is 15 amino acids long. Per the germline V gene, CDR1 is SGHAT and CDR2 is FQNNGV. CDR3 sequence reads: CASSFRQGEGTEAFF. In DNA form, the CDR3 reads TGTGCCAGCAGCTTCAGACAGGGTGAGGGCACTGAAGCTTTCTTT.

The chain uses TRBV30 and TRBJ1-1; 7 nucleotides line up with TRBD1. CDR1 and CDR2 from the germline V gene are GTSNPN and SVGIG (reference sequence). With V trimmed by 8 bases and J by 4 bases, 7 bases remained unmatched. The CDR3 loop spans 12 amino acids. The CDR3 reads CALNRGSTEAFF. The CDR3 DNA reads TGTGCCCTGAACAGGGGTAGCACTGAAGCTTTCTTT.

The chain carries TRBV10-3 and TRBJ1-1; 8 positions agree with TRBD1. V gave up 3 bases and J gave up 3 bases; unmatched junction bases: 15. The CDR3 has 18 amino acids. In germline, CDR1 is ENHRY, CDR2 SYGVKD. DNA for the CDR3: TGTGCCATCAGTGACTCCTGGACAGGGCGGCTTAAACACACTGAAGCTTTCTTT. Its protein product is CAISDSWTGRLKHTEAFF.

The V gene is TRBV7-8, the J gene TRBJ1-2, with 8 nucleotides matching TRBD1. CDR3 length: 17 amino acids. The J segment lost 2 bases and the V segment lost 0 bases, leaving 8 bases of the junction unmatched. Germline loops: CDR1 SGHVS, CDR2 FQNEAQ. The CDR3 sequence: CASSLAPRQGLNYGYTF. CDR3 sequence (DNA): TGTGCCAGCAGCTTAGCCCCTAGACAGGGGTTAAACTATGGCTACACCTTC.